The 2 T cell receptor beta chains below come from one sample, sequenced in a study of CD8+ T cells in alopecia areata. Extracted RNA was reverse transcribed into cDNA, the sequencing template. Sequenced by immunoSEQ multiplex PCR; TCRdb stores in-frame clones only, minus some. The profile shows hundreds of thousands of clones, 67% of them singletons. Sequences were derived from CD4+ T cells sorted from blood, sampled at week 0. These TCRs come from a human donor with alopecia areata.

This clone came up a few times. The chain combines TRBV6-6 with TRBJ1-6; TRBD1 is a possible D gene (5 bases). Germline CDR1 reads MNHNY; CDR2 reads SVGAGI (reference sequence). The CDR3 runs to 14 residues. The germline V and J ends were trimmed by 0 bases and 10 bases, with 10 bases remaining between them. The CDR3 nucleotides read TGTGCCAGCAGTTACTCGAGCCGGGACTCACCCCTCCACTTT. Its translation is CASSYSSRDSPLHF.

The V and J genes are TRBV12-5 and TRBJ1-6, with no clear D. Germline lookup yields CDR1 LGHNT and CDR2 FRNRAP. Trimming pared 6 bases from V and 8 bases from J, leaving 8 bases between. The length of the CDR3 is 12 residues. This chain's CDR3 is CASGKFDSPLHF. In nucleotides, the CDR3 is TGTGCTAGTGGAAAATTTGATTCACCCCTCCACTTT. Variable domain in full (rest from reference TRBV12-5 and TRBJ1-6): DARVTQTPRHKVTEMGQEVTMRCQPILGHNTVFWYRQTMMQGLELLAYFRNRAPLDDSGMPKDRFSAEMPDATLATLKIQPSEPRDSAVYFCASGKFDSPLHFGNGTRLTVT.